The entry below describes one T cell receptor beta chain. This entry belongs to a study of blood T cell repertoires in COVID-19. Study-level background: The United States, Italy and Spain supplied acute and convalescent COVID-19 samples. Sample material is recorded as cDNA or gDNA derived from T cells, B-cell-depleted T cells, or PBMCs.

V was clipped by 3 bases and J by 2 bases; unmatched bases: 2. In germline, CDR1 is SGHTA, CDR2 FQGNSA. The CDR3 contains 15 residues. Authors' methods: Reference gene primer amplification yielded estimated nucleated cell counts. Only in-frame clones appear in the TCRdb table, and some are missing; sequencing was by immunoSEQ multiplex PCR. V, J and clone size were drawn from that table, and D and trimming were deduced from the DNA. The top ten clones hold roughly a sixth of a sample with 35,000 to 50,000 clones, 80% to 90% of them seen once. This TCR was recovered from an older man with active COVID-19. The chain is built from TRBV7-2 and TRBJ2-1; 9 bases agree with TRBD2. Sequencing was performed on peripheral blood. The CDR3 DNA reads as TGTGCCAGCAGCTTGGCGGGGGGGCCCTACAATGAGCAGTTCTTC. Protein sequence: CASSLAGGPYNEQFF.